This T cell receptor (beta chain) was captured by sequencing in a study of cytomegalovirus exposure and HLA in healthy donors. Of note for this clone: The antigen remains unidentified.

Study observations and caveats: According to reports, the classifier identified cytomegalovirus status with high specificity and sensitivity.

PCR used 60 Vbeta primers and 13 Jbeta primers. Clones were read by immunoSEQ multiplex PCR, and TCRdb kept only the in-frame ones, dropping some. The table records about 130,000 clones, roughly three quarters of them present only once. The CDR3 consists of 15 residues. CDR1 is SGHKS, CDR2 YYEKEE, per germline (reference sequence). The V and J ends lost 2 bases and 3 bases, in that order; junction bases with no gene match: 8. The sequence derives from a man younger than 40 in good health and CMV-seronegative. The chain joins TRBV5-5 to TRBJ2-7, with 7 bases matching TRBD1. Source material: PBMCs. The chain's CDR3 is CASSFLRDSSYEQYF. The CDR3, as DNA: TGTGCCAGCAGCTTCCTCCGGGACAGCAGCTACGAGCAGTACTTC.